This TCR beta chain was observed in a study of blood T cell repertoires in COVID-19. Overall study: From the United States, Italy and Spain came samples of acute and convalescent COVID-19.

The method was immunoSEQ multiplex PCR; TCRdb's version includes in-frame clones alone and lacks a portion of them. Of fewer than 150,000 clones listed, around 90% are singletons. Per the germline V gene, CDR1 is MGHRA and CDR2 is YSYEKL. V lost 0 bases and J lost 2, with 11 bases in between. The CDR3 length is 16 residues. The specimen sequenced was peripheral blood. This chain links TRBV4-1 with TRBJ1-3; D remains unclear. This TCR was sampled from a human donor in a cohort sampled during active COVID-19. CDR3: CASSQDRNQAGNTIYF. DNA of the CDR3: TGCGCCAGCAGCCAAGATCGGAATCAGGCTGGAAACACCATATATTTT.